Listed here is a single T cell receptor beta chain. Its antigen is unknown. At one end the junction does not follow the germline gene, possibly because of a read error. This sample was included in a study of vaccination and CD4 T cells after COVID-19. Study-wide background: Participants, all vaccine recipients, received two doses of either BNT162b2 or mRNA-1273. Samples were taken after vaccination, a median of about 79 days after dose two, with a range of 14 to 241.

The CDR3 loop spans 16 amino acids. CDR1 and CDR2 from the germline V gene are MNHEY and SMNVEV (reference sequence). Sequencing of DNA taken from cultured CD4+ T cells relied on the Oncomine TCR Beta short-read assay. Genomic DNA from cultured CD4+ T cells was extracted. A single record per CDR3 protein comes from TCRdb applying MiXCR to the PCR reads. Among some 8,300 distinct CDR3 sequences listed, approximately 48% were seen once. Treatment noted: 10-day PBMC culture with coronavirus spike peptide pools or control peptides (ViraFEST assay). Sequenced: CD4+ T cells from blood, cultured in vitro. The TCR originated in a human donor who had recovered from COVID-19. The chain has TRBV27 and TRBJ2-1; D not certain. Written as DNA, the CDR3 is TGTGCCAGCAGTTTTTGGTCCCTTGAATCCTACAGTGAGCAGTTCTTC. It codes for CASSFWSLESYSEQFF.